Listed below are T cell receptor beta chains from one sample, sequenced in a study of technical replicates of blood from a few donors. Sequencing was performed with immunoSEQ multiplex PCR; in TCRdb, only in-frame clones are kept and a portion is missing. The sample lists some 71,000 clones, around 97% seen once, with approximately 0.2% in the top ten. Sample: T cells isolated from PBMCs. The receptors stem from a human donor in good health. CDR3s include the opening cysteine and the closing phenylalanine or tryptophan. A D gene is named only where the DNA matches it firmly. Where a row states a size, it is once, few, many or the class of an expanded clone; other rows omit it.

d_call	v_call	clone_size	j_call	cdr3_nt	cdr3_aa
.	TRBV4-1	once	TRBJ2-5	TGCGCCAGCAGGGCGTCAGGGGCGGAGGTCCAAGAGACCCAGTACTTC	CASRASGAEVQETQYF
.	TRBV7-9	.	TRBJ1-1	TGTGCCACCAGGACTGACAACACTGAAGCTTTCTTT	CATRTDNTEAFF
TRBD1	TRBV7-9	once	TRBJ1-3	TGTGCCAGCAGCCCAACCCGGGACAGCAAGAGCTCTGGAAACACCATATATTTT	CASSPTRDSKSSGNTIYF
.	TRBV10-3	.	TRBJ1-5	TGTGCCATCAGTGAAGGGAGCGGGGATCAGCCCCAGCATTTT	CAISEGSGDQPQHF
.	TRBV29-1	.	TRBJ1-1	TGCAGCGTTGATTCGGGGAGGAACACTGAAGCTTTCTTT	CSVDSGRNTEAFF
.	TRBV7-6	.	TRBJ1-1	TGTGCCAGCAGCTTCAGAGGGGGAGTCATGAACACTGAAGCTTTCTTT	CASSFRGGVMNTEAFF
.	TRBV10-3	.	TRBJ1-1	TGTGCCATCAGTGAGAACGGGGGGGACTTTTTTGGATTCATGAACACTGAAGCTTTCTTT	CAISENGGDFFGFMNTEAFF
.	TRBV6-1	.	TRBJ1-5	TGTGCCAGCAGTGAATTTACAGGTTATCAGCCCCAGCATTTT	CASSEFTGYQPQHF
.	TRBV4-1	once	TRBJ1-1	TGCGCCAGCAGCCAAGCCACCAGCGGGAACACTGAAGCTTTCTTT	CASSQATSGNTEAFF
.	TRBV2	.	TRBJ1-5	TGTGCCAGCAGTTCAGATCAGCCCCAGCATTTT	CASSSDQPQHF
.	TRBV11-2	.	TRBJ2-7	TGTGCCAGCAGCTTATATGGCGGTAGTTTCCGGCTCGAGCAGTACTTC	CASSLYGGSFRLEQYF
TRBD1	TRBV9	.	TRBJ1-2	TGTGCCAGCAGCGAGACCGGGACAGGTGACTATGGCTACACCTTC	CASSETGTGDYGYTF
TRBD1	TRBV5-1	.	TRBJ2-3	TGCGCCAGCAGCTTGGGGGGACAGGGGGCAGATACGCAGTATTTT	CASSLGGQGADTQYF
TRBD2	TRBV11-2	.	TRBJ2-7	TGTGCCAGCAGCTTAGTCCCGGGACTAGCTTTTGGGACTGGGCAGTACTTC	CASSLVPGLAFGTGQYF
.	TRBV27	.	TRBJ1-2	TGTGCCAGCAGTCCTTACGGCCCGGGTGAGGGCTACACCTTC	CASSPYGPGEGYTF
TRBD2	TRBV6-5	.	TRBJ2-3	TGTGCCAGCAGTCCAGGACTAGCGGGGACAGATACGCAGTATTTT	CASSPGLAGTDTQYF
.	TRBV11-2	.	TRBJ2-6	TGTGCCAGCAGCACGCCCCAGGGTCCCCCCTCTGGGGCCAACGTCCTGACTTTC	CASSTPQGPPSGANVLTF
TRBD2	TRBV19	.	TRBJ2-7	TGTGCCAGTAGCCCGTGGGAGGGCTACGAGCAGTACTTC	CASSPWEGYEQYF
TRBD1	TRBV11-3	.	TRBJ1-2	TGTGCCAGCAGCCCACAGGGGGCAGAGAACTATGGCTACACCTTC	CASSPQGAENYGYTF
TRBD2	TRBV10-3	.	TRBJ2-5	TGTGCCATCAGTGAGTCTGGCGGGGGATTACAAGAGACCCAGTACTTC	CAISESGGGLQETQYF
.	TRBV28	.	TRBJ1-5	TGTGCCAGCAGTTTACGCGGGAATAGCAATCAGCCCCAGCATTTT	CASSLRGNSNQPQHF
.	TRBV7-8	.	TRBJ1-1	TGTGCCAGCAGCCTGAGGGAGGCCACTGAAGCTTTCTTT	CASSLREATEAFF
TRBD2	TRBV28	.	TRBJ2-1	TGTGCCAGCAGTTTAGACGGGAGGGCCTACAATGAGCAGTTCTTC	CASSLDGRAYNEQFF
TRBD2	TRBV29-1	.	TRBJ2-3	TGCAGCGTTGTAGGGCGGGGACCCCATTCGGGAGGGACCACAGATACGCAGTATTTT	CSVVGRGPHSGGTTDTQYF
.	TRBV6-1	once	TRBJ1-6	TGTGCCAGCAGTGTGGTAGGGGTCAATTCACCCCTCCACTTT	CASSVVGVNSPLHF
TRBD1	TRBV6-1	.	TRBJ1-5	TGTGCCAGCAGTGACCTAAGGAGGACAGGGGAGCCCCAGCATTTT	CASSDLRRTGEPQHF
TRBD1	TRBV11-2	.	TRBJ1-2	TGTGCCAGCAGCTCGAACAGGGGAAAGAACTATGGCTACACCTTC	CASSSNRGKNYGYTF
.	TRBV9	.	TRBJ1-5	TGTGCCAGCAGCGTAGGCGAGGGCCATCAGCCCCAGCATTTT	CASSVGEGHQPQHF
TRBD1	TRBV4-1	few	TRBJ2-1	TGCGCCAGCAGCCGATCCCGGGACAGTAAGAATGAGCAGTTCTTC	CASSRSRDSKNEQFF
.	TRBV6-5	.	TRBJ1-2	TGTGCCAGCAGTTACTCAACCGTGCGCGGCTACACCTTC	CASSYSTVRGYTF
.	TRBV19	.	TRBJ2-7	TGTGCCAGTAGTATCACAGGGCCCTACGAGCAGTACTTC	CASSITGPYEQYF
.	TRBV11-2	.	TRBJ2-7	TGTGCCAGCGCCTTCTTTAGCTACGAGCAGTACTTC	CASAFFSYEQYF
.	TRBV10-2	.	TRBJ1-1	TGCGCCAGCAGTAGGGCTGTGGACAGCCACATCGACACTGAAGCTTTCTTT	CASSRAVDSHIDTEAFF
.	TRBV23-1	.	TRBJ1-4	TGCGCCAGCAGTCAATCGCGAGGAGAGTGTGAAAAACTGTTTTTT	CASSQSRGECEKLFF
TRBD2	TRBV7-9	.	TRBJ2-7	TGTGCCAGCAGCCCTCTAGCGGGAGGGCCCGGATACGAGCAGTACTTC	CASSPLAGGPGYEQYF
.	TRBV5-4	once	TRBJ2-5	TGTGCCAGCAGCCCGGGAGACAGAGAGACCCAGTACTTC	CASSPGDRETQYF
.	TRBV28	.	TRBJ1-5	TGTGCCAGCAGCGCCCCAGGGGGCAATCAGCCCCAGCATTTT	CASSAPGGNQPQHF
.	TRBV6-5	.	TRBJ2-1	TGTGCCAGCAGTTTGGTGTGGAGCTCCTACAATGAGCAGTTCTTC	CASSLVWSSYNEQFF
TRBD2	TRBV9	.	TRBJ2-7	TGTGCCAGCAGCGCCAGCGGGAGGGGGTACGAGCAGTACTTC	CASSASGRGYEQYF
.	TRBV4-2	.	TRBJ1-1	TGTGCCAGCAGCCAAGAGTACAGGGAAGCTTTCTTT	CASSQEYREAFF
.	TRBV21-1	.	TRBJ1-2	TGTGCCAGCAGCCCCCCGACAGTCGCTAACTATGGCTACACCTTC	CASSPPTVANYGYTF
.	TRBV4-1	.	TRBJ2-1	TGCGCCAGCAGCCAAGATTTAGGGACCGGAGCGGGGCAGTTCTTC	CASSQDLGTGAGQFF
.	TRBV2	once	TRBJ2-6	TGTGCCAGCAGTGATTTGGGGCGCCCCGGGGCCAACGTCCTGACTTTC	CASSDLGRPGANVLTF
TRBD1	TRBV11-3	.	TRBJ1-1	TGTGCCAGCAGCTTATCCCTGGGACAGCCGAACACTGAAGCTTTCTTT	CASSLSLGQPNTEAFF
TRBD1	TRBV28	once	TRBJ1-1	TGTGCCAGCAGTTCAATCCACAGGGGAGAAGCTTTCTTT	CASSSIHRGEAFF
.	TRBV20-1	.	TRBJ2-7	TGCAGTGCTAAACTAGTCCACGAGCAGTACTTC	CSAKLVHEQYF
.	TRBV2	.	TRBJ1-5	TGTGCCAGCAGTCGGAGGGTACATATTGGCAATCAGCCCCAGCATTTT	CASSRRVHIGNQPQHF
.	TRBV4-1	.	TRBJ1-5	TGCGCCAGCAGCCAACAGGAATATAGCAATCAGCCCCAGCATTTT	CASSQQEYSNQPQHF
.	TRBV27	.	TRBJ1-5	TGTGCCAGCGGGGGGGCCGGGTCCCAGCATTTT	CASGGAGSQHF
.	TRBV15	few	TRBJ1-5	TGTGCCACCAGCAAAGGGGACATTCAAAATCAGCCCCAGCATTTT	CATSKGDIQNQPQHF
.	TRBV10-1	.	TRBJ1-1	TGCGCCAGCAGTATTAAGGGGGAAGCTTTCTTT	CASSIKGEAFF
TRBD2	TRBV11-2	.	TRBJ2-7	TGTGCCAGCAGCTTAACAGCGGGAGAATCCTACGAGCAGTACTTC	CASSLTAGESYEQYF
.	TRBV7-9	.	TRBJ2-2	TGTGCCAGCAGCCCACACAGGGAGAACACCGGGGAGCTGTTTTTT	CASSPHRENTGELFF
.	TRBV6-5	.	TRBJ2-1	TGTGCCAGCAGTTATTCAGCGAGTGAGCAGTTCTTC	CASSYSASEQFF
.	TRBV16	.	TRBJ1-5	TGTGCCAGCAGCCAATCGGTACTGGTCAATCAGCCCCAGCATTTT	CASSQSVLVNQPQHF